This T cell receptor (beta chain) was identified during a study of identical twins. Study observations and caveats: Reduced insertions were recorded for abundant cord blood beta clonotypes, with no such pattern in memory repertoires. It was possible that invariant MAIT and iNKT cells partly confounded the zero-insertion analyses.

This clonotype was detected only a few times. Its cognate antigen is unknown. One entry per CDR3 protein results from TCRdb running MiXCR on the 5' RACE reads. The sample has 1.5 million to 2 million distinct CDR3 sequences, less than 40% seen once; the top ten hold roughly 0.3%. This CDR3 has 15 residues. Germline CDR1 and CDR2: MDHEN and SYDVKM. The chain couples TRBV28 to TRBJ2-4; TRBD2 matches 9 bases. The J call may be faulty, since TRBJ2-7 better matches the DNA end. The TCR sequence derives from a newborn girl in good health. Sequencing was carried out using cord blood. The CDR3 region is CASSRSSGIRYEQYF. As DNA, the CDR3 is TGTGCCAGCAGTCGATCTAGCGGGATCCGGTACGAGCAGTACTTC.